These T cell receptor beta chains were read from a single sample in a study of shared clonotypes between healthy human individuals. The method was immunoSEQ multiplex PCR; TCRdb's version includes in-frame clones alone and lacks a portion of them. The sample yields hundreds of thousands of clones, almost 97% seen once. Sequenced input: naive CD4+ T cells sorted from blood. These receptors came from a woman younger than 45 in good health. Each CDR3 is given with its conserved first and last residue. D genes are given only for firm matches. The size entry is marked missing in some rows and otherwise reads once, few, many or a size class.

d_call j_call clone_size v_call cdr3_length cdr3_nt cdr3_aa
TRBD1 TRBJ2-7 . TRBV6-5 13 TGTGCCAGCAGTTCCGCAGGGGGCTATTGGCAGTACTTC CASSSAGGYWQYF
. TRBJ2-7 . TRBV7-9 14 TGTGCCAGCAGCTTAGCAGGGATCCCCTACGAGCAGTACTTC CASSLAGIPYEQYF
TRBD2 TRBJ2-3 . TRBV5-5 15 TGTGCCAGCAGTATTAGCGGGGCTAGCACAGATACGCAGTATTTT CASSISGASTDTQYF
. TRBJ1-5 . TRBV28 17 TGTGCCAGCAGTTTTTCAGGGGCGAGATATAGCAATCAGCCCCAGCATTTT CASSFSGARYSNQPQHF
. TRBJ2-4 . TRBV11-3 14 TGTGCCAGCAGCTTTAGGTCTGGCAAAAACATTCAGTACTTC CASSFRSGKNIQYF
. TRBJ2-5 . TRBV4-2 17 TGTGCCAGCAGCCAAGGTCCCCAGGAGATTGGGGGGGAGACCCAGTACTTC CASSQGPQEIGGETQYF
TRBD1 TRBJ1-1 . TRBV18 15 TGTGCCAGCTCACCAGGAATCGACAGGGGGACTGAAGCTTTCTTT CASSPGIDRGTEAFF
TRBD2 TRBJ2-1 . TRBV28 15 TGTGCCAGCAGTTCACCCGGGGAGGGCTACAATGAGCAGTTCTTC CASSSPGEGYNEQFF
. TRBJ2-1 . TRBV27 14 TGTGCCAGCAGCCCGGATCGGGGTTACAATGAGCAGTTCTTC CASSPDRGYNEQFF
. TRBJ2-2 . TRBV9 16 TGTGCCAGCAGCGTATTGGGGGGCAGATGGACCGGGGAGCTGTTTTTT CASSVLGGRWTGELFF
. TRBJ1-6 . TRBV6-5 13 TGTGCCAGCACATGGCAGACGGATTCACCCCTCCACTTT CASTWQTDSPLHF
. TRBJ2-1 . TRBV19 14 TGTGCCAGTAGTACAACGACAGCGTACAATGAGCAGTTCTTC CASSTTTAYNEQFF
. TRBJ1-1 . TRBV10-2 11 TGCGCCAGCAGTGAGGACGGGGAAGCTTTCTTT CASSEDGEAFF
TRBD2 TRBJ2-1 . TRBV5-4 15 TGTGCCAGCAGCTTGGGCGGGAGTAGTCCCAATGAGCAGTTCTTC CASSLGGSSPNEQFF
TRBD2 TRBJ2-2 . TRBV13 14 TGTGCCAGCTTAAAGCGGGACTACACCGGGGAGCTGTTTTTT CASLKRDYTGELFF
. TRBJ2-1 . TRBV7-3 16 TGTGCCAGCAGCTTAAAGTCCCCGGGACTTTACAATGAGCAGTTCTTC CASSLKSPGLYNEQFF
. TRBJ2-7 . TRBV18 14 TGTGCCAGCTCACCATCGGAAAAAACGGGAGAGCAGTACTTC CASSPSEKTGEQYF
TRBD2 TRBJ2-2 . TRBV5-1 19 TGCGCCAGCAGCCGCCCTCGGACTAGCGGGAGAGGAAACACCGGGGAGCTGTTTTTT CASSRPRTSGRGNTGELFF
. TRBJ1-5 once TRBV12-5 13 TGTGCTAGTGGTTTTTCTGGCAATCAGCCCCAGCATTTT CASGFSGNQPQHF
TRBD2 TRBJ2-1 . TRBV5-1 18 TGCGCCAGCAGCTTGGGGAGGGGACTAGCGACCTCCTACAATGAGCAGTTCTTC CASSLGRGLATSYNEQFF
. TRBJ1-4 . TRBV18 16 TGTGCCAGCTCACAGAGGGCCTCGAGCGCTAATGAAAAACTGTTTTTT CASSQRASSANEKLFF
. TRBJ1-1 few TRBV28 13 TGTGCCAGCAGTTTTCAAGGTCACACTGAAGCTTTCTTT CASSFQGHTEAFF
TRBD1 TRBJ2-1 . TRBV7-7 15 TGTGCCAGCAGCAACCGGGACAGGAAAAACAATGAGCAGTTCTTC CASSNRDRKNNEQFF
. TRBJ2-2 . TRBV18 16 TGTGCCAGCTCACCACTAGAAGGGCCGAACACCGGGGAGCTGTTTTTT CASSPLEGPNTGELFF
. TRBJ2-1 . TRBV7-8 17 TGTGCCAGCAGCTTACCGTACACTAGCCGCCAAGGGGATGAGCAGTTCTTC CASSLPYTSRQGDEQFF
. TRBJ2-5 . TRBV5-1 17 TGCGCCAGCAGCTCCCCTCTTGGCGAGTACAACCAAGAGACCCAGTACTTC CASSSPLGEYNQETQYF
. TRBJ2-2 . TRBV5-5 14 TGTGCCAGCAGCTGGGACGGGAACACCGGGGAGCTGTTTTTT CASSWDGNTGELFF
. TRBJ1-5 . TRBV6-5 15 TGTGCCAGCAGTTATGGGGGGTCTAGCAATCAGCCCCAGCATTTT CASSYGGSSNQPQHF
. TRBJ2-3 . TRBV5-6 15 TGTGCCAGCAGCTTAGAACCAGGGATCACAGATACGCAGTATTTT CASSLEPGITDTQYF
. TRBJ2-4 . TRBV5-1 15 TGCGCCAGCAGCTTTTCGGCGGGTAGGGAAAACATTCAGTACTTC CASSFSAGRENIQYF
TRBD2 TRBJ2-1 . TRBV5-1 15 TGCGCCAGCAGCTCTAGCGGGAGCCCCCACAATGAGCAGTTCTTC CASSSSGSPHNEQFF
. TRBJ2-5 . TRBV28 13 TGTGCCAGCAGTTCTAGGGTGTGGGAGACCCAGTACTTC CASSSRVWETQYF
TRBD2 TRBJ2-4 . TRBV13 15 TGTGCCAGCAGCTTGCTCCTAGCGGGCAAAAACATTCAGTACTTC CASSLLLAGKNIQYF
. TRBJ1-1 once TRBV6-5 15 TGTGCCAGCAGTCAATACCGACAGATGAACACTGAAGCTTTCTTT CASSQYRQMNTEAFF
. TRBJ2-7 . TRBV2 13 TGTGCCAGCACCCTAAGAGGGGGAGGTGAGCAGTACTTC CASTLRGGGEQYF
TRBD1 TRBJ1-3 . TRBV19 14 TGTGCCAGTAGTCCCCGGACAGGGAGGAACACCATATATTTT CASSPRTGRNTIYF
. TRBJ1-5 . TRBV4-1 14 TGCGCCAGCAGCCAAGCTGGGGAAAATCAGCCCCAACATTTT CASSQAGENQPQHF
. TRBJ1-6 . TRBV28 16 TGTGCCAGCAGAACCCCGACAGTTGGGGTCTGGTCACCCCTCCACTTT CASRTPTVGVWSPLHF
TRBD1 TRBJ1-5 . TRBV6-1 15 TGTGCCAGCACCTCGGGACAGGGAAGAGATCAGCCCCAGCATTTT CASTSGQGRDQPQHF
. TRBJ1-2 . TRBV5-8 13 TGTGCCAGCAGTGTGACATCAGGGAATGGCTACACCTTC CASSVTSGNGYTF
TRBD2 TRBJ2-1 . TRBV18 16 TGTGCCAGCTCACCACCCAGCGGGGAAACCTACAATGAGCAGTTCTTC CASSPPSGETYNEQFF
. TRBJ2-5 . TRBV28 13 TGTGCCAGCAGCCCTCGCCCGGCGTGGGAGCAGTACTTC CASSPRPAWEQYF
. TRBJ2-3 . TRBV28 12 TGTGCCAGCAAGAGCGTCACAGATACGCAGTATTTT CASKSVTDTQYF
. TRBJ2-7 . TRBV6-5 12 TGTGCCAGCGGGCTGAGCTCCTACGAGCAGTACTTC CASGLSSYEQYF
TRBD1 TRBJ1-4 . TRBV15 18 TGTGCCACCAGCAGTTGGAGGGGGCAGCCTGCAACTAATGAAAAACTGTTTTTT CATSSWRGQPATNEKLFF
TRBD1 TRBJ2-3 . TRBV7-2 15 TGTGCCAGCAGCGGGAGGACAGGGCGGTTAGATACGCAGTATTTT CASSGRTGRLDTQYF
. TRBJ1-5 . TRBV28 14 TGTGCCAGCACCGAGAAGGGCGGGAATCAGCCCCAGCATTTT CASTEKGGNQPQHF
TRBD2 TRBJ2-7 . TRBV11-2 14 TGTGCCAGCACATTAGCGGGAGAATCCTACGAGCAGTACTTC CASTLAGESYEQYF
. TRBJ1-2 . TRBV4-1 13 TGCGCCAGCAGCCAAGTAGGGGCAGCTGGCTACACCTTC CASSQVGAAGYTF
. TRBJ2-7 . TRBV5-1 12 TGCGCCAGCAGCTGGCCTGCGGGGGAGCAGTACTTC CASSWPAGEQYF
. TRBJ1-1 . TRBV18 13 TGTGCCAGCTCACCCGGGGGTAACACTGAAGCTTTCTTT CASSPGGNTEAFF
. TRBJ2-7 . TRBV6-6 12 TGTGCCAGCAGCCCGGGCAGCTACGAGCAGTACTTC CASSPGSYEQYF
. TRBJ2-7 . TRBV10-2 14 TGCGCCAGCAGTGATCAGGAGCTCGTTACCGAGCAGTACTTC CASSDQELVTEQYF
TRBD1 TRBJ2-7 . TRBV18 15 TGTGCCAGCTCACCAGGACAGGGGAGCTCCTACGAGCAGTACTTC CASSPGQGSSYEQYF
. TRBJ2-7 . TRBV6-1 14 TGTGCCAGCAGTGAGAACAGGGCCTCCTACGAGCAGTACTTC CASSENRASYEQYF
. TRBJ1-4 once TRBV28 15 TGTGCCAGCAGTTCAGTTGGGAACCTGGGTGAAAAACTGTTTTTT CASSSVGNLGEKLFF